This entry lists 22 T cell receptor beta chains sequenced from one sample in a study of cytomegalovirus exposure and HLA in healthy donors. Primers: 60 Vbeta forward and 13 Jbeta reverse. Using immunoSEQ multiplex PCR, the repertoire was profiled, and TCRdb retains in-frame clones only, with some absent. Seen here are some 120,000 clones, 75% to 85% observed once, and the top ten hold around 3.3%. Sequencing input: PBMCs. The receptors were gathered from a male donor in good health and CMV-seronegative.

V gene TRBV4-1 combines with J gene TRBJ1-3, with D hard to call. Germline V gene lookup returns CDR1 MGHRA and CDR2 YSYEKL. Trimming left V 3 bases short and J 2 bases short, with 14 bases between. This CDR3 is 16 amino acids long. In nucleotides, the CDR3 is TGCGCCAGCAGCCAGATTTTAGCTACCACTGGAAACACCATATATTTT. This translates into CASSQILATTGNTIYF.

This clone was detected only a few times. J is TRBJ2-3 and V is TRBV7-8, with 8 bases identical to TRBD2. CDR1 and CDR2 (germline): SGHVS, FQNEAQ. The V gene end was trimmed by 5 bases and the J gene end by 4 bases; junction bases not matched to a gene: 23. This CDR3 spans 20 amino acids. Here the CDR3 DNA reads TGTGCCAGCAGCCCAATACTTCGGGCTAGCGGGCGCCTCAGGGCAGATACGCAGTATTTT. Its translation: CASSPILRASGRLRADTQYF.

The chain employs TRBV6-5 and TRBJ1-3; unclear D gene. CDR1 is MNHEY, CDR2 SVGAGI, per germline. CDR3 length: 15 amino acids. V was pared by 6 bases and J by 0 bases, with 12 bases between. In DNA form, the CDR3 reads TGTGCCAGCAGCCGAGGCTACGACTCTGGAAACACCATATATTTT. This encodes CASSRGYDSGNTIYF.

The CDR3 coding sequence is TGTGCCAGCGGCCCCAGACGGGGGGACGGTAATGAAAAACTGTTTTTT. This sequence encodes CASGPRRGDGNEKLFF. This chain connects TRBV7-2 to TRBJ1-4; a possible D gene is TRBD1 (5 bases). Germline values: CDR1 SGHTA, CDR2 FQGNSA. Deletions cut 8 bases from V and 4 bases from J, with 20 bases between. This CDR3 is 16 amino acids long.

J is TRBJ2-1 and V is TRBV20-1; D remains unclear. V lost 1 base, J lost 6 bases, and 4 bases lay in between. The CDR3 contains 11 residues. The germline V gene encodes CDR1 DFQATT and CDR2 SNEGSKA (reference sequence). CDR3 protein: CSARAVNEQFF. The CDR3 nucleotides are TGCAGTGCTAGAGCGGTCAATGAGCAGTTCTTC.

This clone came up a few times. Within the sample, other DNA sequences also encode this same CDR3. The gene calls are TRBV18 and TRBJ1-1; 7 bases line up with TRBD1. In germline, CDR1 is KGHSH, CDR2 LQKENI. The CDR3 spans 14 residues. The trim removed 2 bases at V and 3 bases at J, leaving 3 bases unmatched. DNA for the CDR3: TGTGCCAGCTCACCAAACACAGGGGACACTGAAGCTTTCTTT. Translating it yields CASSPNTGDTEAFF.

The chain is built from TRBV28 and TRBJ2-1; tentatively, D is TRBD1 (6 bases). This CDR3 is 13 amino acids long. The germline gives CDR1 MDHEN, CDR2 SYDVKM. V lost 2 bases and J 8 bases, leaving 10 bases between the germline ends. The DNA of the CDR3 is TGTGCCAGCAGTTTAAGGGGGTCAGATGAGCAGTTCTTC. This gives the protein CASSLRGSDEQFF.

About this clone itself: One junction end does not reproduce the germline sequence, and a read error may be involved. The J gene is TRBJ2-1, the V gene TRBV7-9, with 7 bases identical to TRBD2. This CDR3 has 12 amino acids. CDR1 SEHNR and CDR2 FQNEAQ come from the germline V gene (reference sequence). CDR3 in amino acids: CSSSLAPGGQFF. The CDR3 DNA is TGTTCCAGCAGCTTGGCTCCGGGAGGCCAGTTCTTC. The entire variable domain, with the rest obtained from reference TRBV7-9 and TRBJ2-1, is as follows: DTGVSQNPRHKITKRGQNVTFRCDPISEHNRLYWYRQTLGQGPEFLTYFQNEAQLEKSRLLSDRFSAERPKGSFSTLEIQRTEQGDSAMYLCSSSLAPGGQFFGPGTRLTVL.

The genes are TRBV9 and TRBJ2-7, with D perhaps TRBD2 (5 bases). The CDR3 spans 14 residues. Deletions cut 3 bases from V and 2 bases from J, with 12 bases between. Germline CDR1 and CDR2: SGDLS and YYNGEE. CDR3 protein: CASSASAGTYEQYF. In nucleotides, the CDR3 is TGTGCCAGCAGCGCGTCGGCGGGCACCTACGAGCAGTACTTC.

The V call is TRBV5-1, the J call TRBJ2-1, with 8 positions matching TRBD1. The CDR3 consists of 14 residues. Unmatched junction bases numbered 4, after V lost 4 bases and J lost 4 bases. The germline gives CDR1 SGHRS, CDR2 YFSETQ. CDR3 DNA: TGCGCCAGCAGCGGGAGGACAGGGTACAATGAGCAGTTCTTC. This gives the protein CASSGRTGYNEQFF.

This chain links TRBV29-1 with TRBJ1-2; 7 bases are a match to TRBD1. J was trimmed by 5 bases and V by 4 bases; bases with no gene match: 13. Germline-derived CDR1 and CDR2 are SQVTM and ANQGSEA. The CDR3 is 15 residues long. The chain's CDR3 is CSVGGQPLTPYGYTF. In DNA form, the CDR3 reads TGCAGCGTTGGGGGACAGCCTCTTACACCTTATGGCTACACCTTC.

This clone was recorded once. The V gene is TRBV7-9, the J gene TRBJ2-1; TRBD2 aligns across 11 bases. J lost 7 bases, V lost 4 bases, and 3 bases had no gene match. The CDR3 spans 14 residues. Germline assignment: CDR1 SEHNR and CDR2 FQNEAQ (reference sequence). The CDR3 sequence is CASSSRTSGNEQFF. The CDR3 DNA follows: TGTGCCAGCAGCTCTCGGACTAGCGGGAATGAGCAGTTCTTC.

V gene TRBV5-1 combines with J gene TRBJ2-2; 7 positions agree with TRBD2. The CDR3 has 13 amino acids. Germline-derived CDR1 and CDR2 are SGHRS and YFSETQ. With 4 bases clipped from V and 6 bases from J, the junction kept 3 bases outside the gene matches. This CDR3 reads CASSGEGSGELFF. CDR3 bases: TGCGCCAGCAGCGGGGAGGGCTCCGGGGAGCTGTTTTTT.

The gene calls are TRBV29-1 and TRBJ1-3, with 7 bases lining up with TRBD1. From germline, CDR1 is SQVTM and CDR2 ANQGSEA. The CDR3 has 15 residues. Losses at the gene ends were 4 bases for V and 0 bases for J; bases not matched to a gene: 6. The CDR3, as DNA: TGCAGCGTTGGTTCGGACAGGAGCTCTGGAAACACCATATATTTT. Its protein product is CSVGSDRSSGNTIYF.

The chain has TRBV2 and TRBJ2-7; weak D call: TRBD1 (5 bases). CDR1 SNHLY and CDR2 FYNNEI come from the germline V gene. Trimming took 8 bases from V and 0 from J, leaving 8 bases between them. The CDR3 is 12 residues long. This CDR3 is CASQGPSYEQYF. The CDR3 DNA is TGTGCCAGCCAGGGTCCCTCCTACGAGCAGTACTTC. The whole variable domain, remainder taken from reference TRBV2 and TRBJ2-7, is EPEVTQTPSHQVTQMGQEVILRCVPISNHLYFYWYRQILGQKVEFLVSFYNNEISEKSEIFDDQFSVERPDGSNFTLKIRSTKLEDSAMYFCASQGPSYEQYFGPGTRLTVT.

The rearrangement links TRBV10-3 to TRBJ2-1; D might be TRBD2 (6 bases). The CDR3 length is 12 residues. Germline-derived CDR1 and CDR2 are ENHRY and SYGVKD. The V gene lost 9 bases and the J gene lost 10 bases, with 16 bases spanning the gap. The CDR3 region is CAIIGGAGEQFF. The CDR3 region has the DNA TGTGCCATTATCGGTGGGGCGGGGGAGCAGTTCTTC.

The rearrangement joins TRBV7-6 to TRBJ2-5; the match to TRBD2 covers 7 bases. The CDR3 covers 15 residues. Germline assignment: CDR1 SGHVS and CDR2 FNYEAQ. V dropped 2 bases and J dropped 4; count of bases not matched to a gene: 7. The CDR3 sequence is CASSLRGDVVETQYF. The CDR3 region has the DNA TGTGCCAGCAGCTTACGGGGGGACGTCGTAGAGACCCAGTACTTC.

This chain links TRBV7-8 with TRBJ1-5; 9 nucleotides line up with TRBD1. Germline CDR1 and CDR2: SGHVS and FQNEAQ. The V and J ends lost 6 bases and 6 bases, in that order; junction bases with no gene match: 9. This CDR3 region has 15 residues. CDR3 sequence: CASSHVATGGQPQHF. The CDR3 nucleotides read TGTGCCAGCAGTCACGTCGCGACAGGGGGTCAGCCCCAGCATTTT. Full variable domain (outside the CDR3, taken from reference TRBV7-8 and TRBJ1-5): GAGVSQSPRYKVAKRGQDVALRCDPISGHVSLFWYQQALGQGPEFLTYFQNEAQLDKSGLPSDRFFAERPEGSVSTLKIQRTQQEDSAVYLCASSHVATGGQPQHFGDGTRLSIL.

The chain combines TRBV28 with TRBJ1-2; TRBD1 agrees at 9 bases. Germline V lookup: CDR1 MDHEN, CDR2 SYDVKM. This CDR3 is 17 amino acids long. J gave up 8 bases and V 6 bases, and 19 bases lay outside the gene matches. The CDR3 DNA sequence: TGTGCCAGCAGGATGGCTCGGGGGACAGGGATTAATAGGGGCTACACCTTC. Translation gives CASRMARGTGINRGYTF.

The V gene is TRBV7-8, the J gene TRBJ1-5, with a tentative D call TRBD1 (5 bases). The CDR3 consists of 14 residues. Trimming removed 1 base from V and 5 bases from J, with 9 bases in between. The germline gives CDR1 SGHVS, CDR2 FQNEAQ. The CDR3 DNA is TGTGCCAGCAGCTTAGAGGGGATATATCAGCCCCAGCATTTT. Its protein product is CASSLEGIYQPQHF.

The J gene is TRBJ2-7, the V gene TRBV6-5, with a tentative D call TRBD2 (6 bases). Trimming removed 4 bases from V and 0 bases from J, with 13 bases in between. Germline lookup yields CDR1 MNHEY and CDR2 SVGAGI. The CDR3 runs to 15 residues. The CDR3 reads CASSSTTSGSYEQYF. The CDR3 nucleotides read TGTGCCAGCAGTTCCACGACTAGTGGCTCCTACGAGCAGTACTTC.

The chain couples TRBV5-4 to TRBJ2-2, with D maybe TRBD2 (6 bases). Per germline, CDR1 SGHNT and CDR2 YYREEE (reference sequence). V was clipped by 3 bases and J by 2 bases, with 11 bases between them. This CDR3 is built from 15 residues. The CDR3 here is CASSSGVTNTGELFF. Written as DNA, the CDR3 is TGTGCCAGCAGCTCGGGGGTTACCAACACCGGGGAGCTGTTTTTT. Full variable domain (rest looked up from reference TRBV5-4 and TRBJ2-2): ETGVTQSPTHLIKTRGQQVTLRCSSQSGHNTVSWYQQALGQGPQFIFQYYREEENGRGNFPPRFSGLQFPNYSSELNVNALELDDSALYLCASSSGVTNTGELFFGEGSRLTVL.